A single sample is the source of the 19 T cell receptor beta chains below, sequenced in a study of beta chain features in type 1 diabetes. These TCRs are of unknown antigen specificity. Study-wide results and caveats: People with Type 1 diabetes carried modestly yet significantly shorter TCRB CDR3s in all four CD4+ subsets.

Sequenced material consisted of expressed TCRB transcripts (all of the isolated RNA was reverse transcribed). The protocol was immunoSEQ multiplex PCR, while the TCRdb copy is restricted to in-frame clones and leaves out a portion. The table lists about 370,000 clones, 8% to 10% of them singletons. The material sequenced was central memory CD4+ T cells from blood. These TCRs come from a man younger than 40 with type 1 diabetes.

This clone was seen a handful of times. The V call is TRBV4-1, the J call TRBJ1-5; D remains unclear. The CDR3 is 13 amino acids. V was pared by 3 bases and J by 0 bases, with 3 bases between. Per germline, CDR1 MGHRA and CDR2 YSYEKL. DNA for the CDR3: TGCGCCAGCAGCCAGGATAGCAATCAGCCCCAGCATTTT. This gives the protein CASSQDSNQPQHF.

This clone was recorded many times. The chain joins TRBV23-1 to TRBJ1-5; D is unresolved. TRBV23-1 is noted as an ORF with a role that remains uncertain. V was shortened by 2 bases and J by 0 bases, with 11 bases between the two germline ends. CDR3 length: 16 amino acids. DNA for the CDR3: TGCGCCAGCAGTCAAAATAAGGGTTATAGCAATCAGCCCCAGCATTTT. It encodes CASSQNKGYSNQPQHF.

CDR3 coding DNA: TGTGCCAGCAGCTTAGACCCGGAACCCTCCTACGAGCAGTACTTC. The encoded protein is CASSLDPEPSYEQYF. This rearrangement joins TRBV7-2 to TRBJ2-7; D is uncertain. V was clipped by 1 base and J by 0 bases, with 10 bases between them. The CDR3 covers 15 residues. Germline V CDR1 and CDR2: SGHTA, FQGNSA.

The chain employs TRBV5-6 and TRBJ2-1; TRBD1 or TRBD2 may be the D gene (5 bases each). CDR1 is SGHDT, CDR2 YYEEEE, per germline. The CDR3 spans 13 residues. V lost 7 bases to trimming and J lost 9 bases, with 17 bases between them. Here the CDR3 DNA reads TGTGCCAGCCAATTTAGGGTCGGGGCTGAGCAGTTCTTC. This codes for CASQFRVGAEQFF.

A few counts support this clone. The chain joins TRBV19 to TRBJ2-7, with a tentative D call TRBD1 (6 bases). Germline CDR1 and CDR2: LNHDA and SQIVND (reference sequence). This CDR3 has 15 amino acids. Trimming left V 7 bases short and J 0 bases short, with 16 bases between. The CDR3 bases are TGTGCCAGTAAGAAAGGGACAATCGACTCCTACGAGCAGTACTTC. The encoded protein is CASKKGTIDSYEQYF.

This clone was observed a handful of times. One end of the junction varies from germline; a read error may be responsible. The chain links TRBV6-6 to TRBJ2-7; D is possibly TRBD1 (6 bases). Per the germline V gene, CDR1 is MNHNY and CDR2 is SVGAGI (reference sequence). This CDR3 is built from 15 residues. The CDR3 region has the DNA TGTGCCATCAGTGATGGGGGCAGATCTTCCTACGAGCAGTACTTC. Translated, it gives CAISDGGRSSYEQYF.

The rearrangement joins TRBV19 to TRBJ2-3; no clear D gene. The CDR3 has 18 amino acids. Germline-derived CDR1 and CDR2 are LNHDA and SQIVND (reference sequence). V was trimmed by 5 bases and J by 3 bases, leaving 24 bases between them. In nucleotides, the CDR3 is TGTGCCAGTAGTTCAGGAGCTTCGGCCCTCGATGGTACAGATACGCAGTATTTT. Its protein product is CASSSGASALDGTDTQYF.

The CDR3 sequence is CASSGLVAGELFF. The CDR3 nucleotides read TGTGCCAGCAGCGGACTAGTGGCCGGGGAGCTGTTTTTT. The chain employs TRBV2 and TRBJ2-2; 7 bases are a match to TRBD2. Germline values: CDR1 SNHLY, CDR2 FYNNEI. V shed 6 bases and J 6 bases; nucleotides not matched to a gene: 4. The length of the CDR3 is 13 residues.

The gene calls are TRBV7-9 and TRBJ2-2; D may be TRBD1 (6 bases). The V end was cut by 10 bases, the J end by 7 bases, with 19 bases between. Germline V gives CDR1 SEHNR, CDR2 FQNEAQ (reference sequence). This CDR3 contains 14 residues. The CDR3 DNA follows: TGTGCCACCAAAGGGGGAGTTTACGTCGGGGAGCTGTTTTTT. Its translation: CATKGGVYVGELFF.

The chain joins TRBV18 to TRBJ2-7; D gene uncertain. Trimming stripped 6 bases from V and 5 bases from J, with 14 bases between. Looked up from germline, CDR1 is KGHSH and CDR2 is LQKENI. CDR3 length: 13 amino acids. CDR3 residues: CASSPAASDEQYF. In DNA, the CDR3 is TGTGCCAGCTCCCCCGCGGCGTCTGACGAGCAGTACTTC.

The chain links TRBV19 to TRBJ1-2; D ambiguous. Germline values: CDR1 LNHDA, CDR2 SQIVND (reference sequence). CDR3 length equals 13 residues. With 3 bases removed from V and 5 bases from J, the gap between germline ends came to 10 bases. This CDR3 is CASSISSEYGYTF. In DNA, the CDR3 is TGTGCCAGTAGTATTTCGTCCGAATATGGCTACACCTTC.

The chain uses TRBV5-6 and TRBJ2-3, with a weak D call TRBD2 (6 bases). CDR1 SGHDT and CDR2 YYEEEE come from the germline V gene. V shed 0 bases and J shed 0 bases, with 11 bases lying between them. The length of the CDR3 is 16 residues. CDR3: CASSLVGGASTDTQYF. CDR3 in DNA: TGTGCCAGCAGCTTGGTCGGCGGGGCTAGCACAGATACGCAGTATTTT.

CDR3 protein: CASSLQISNTEAFF. The CDR3 DNA sequence: TGTGCCAGCAGCTTACAGATATCGAACACTGAAGCTTTCTTT. The V and J genes are TRBV7-8 and TRBJ1-1, with no clear D. The V and J ends lost 2 bases and 1 base respectively, with 8 bases between them. Per germline, CDR1 SGHVS and CDR2 FQNEAQ. The CDR3 is 14 amino acids.

The chain joins TRBV28 to TRBJ1-1; D not certain. The CDR3 loop spans 14 amino acids. The V gene lost 7 bases and the J gene lost 5 bases, with 17 bases spanning the gap. Germline CDR1 reads MDHEN; CDR2 reads SYDVKM. The CDR3, as DNA: TGTGCCAGCACTGGGGAGGGAGGAAGGACTGAAGCTTTCTTT. As protein: CASTGEGGRTEAFF.

A few counts support this clone. The chain uses TRBV4-2 and TRBJ2-3; D uncertain. The CDR3 covers 16 residues. Germline V gene lookup returns CDR1 LGHNA and CDR2 YNFKEQ. Trimming took 0 bases from V and 4 from J, leaving 14 bases between them. CDR3 region: CASSQDELLRADTQYF. CDR3 DNA: TGTGCCAGCAGCCAAGATGAACTTCTTCGAGCAGATACGCAGTATTTT.

This clone appeared a few times. This chain joins TRBV7-3 and TRBJ2-7, with a tentative D call TRBD1 (7 bases). CDR3 length equals 14 residues. Looked up from germline, CDR1 is SGHTA and CDR2 is FQGTGA. Trimming took off 5 bases at V and 2 bases at J, with 13 bases between the two ends. The CDR3, as DNA: TGTGCCAGCAGCCCTCAGGGGGGCCCCTACGAGCAGTACTTC. This translates into CASSPQGGPYEQYF.

The V gene is TRBV6-6, the J gene TRBJ1-1, with D possibly matching TRBD1 (5 bases). From germline, CDR1 is MNHNY and CDR2 SVGAGI (reference sequence). Trimming removed 2 bases from V and 1 base from J, with 11 bases in between. The CDR3 sequence is 15 residues long. CDR3 protein: CASSYGRDPNTEAFF. For the CDR3, the DNA is TGTGCCAGCAGTTACGGTCGGGACCCGAACACTGAAGCTTTCTTT.

This clone was detected ten times or more. The genes are TRBV28 and TRBJ2-7; possibly TRBD1 or TRBD2 for D (5 bases each). CDR3 length: 13 residues. Trimming took 5 bases from V and 4 from J, leaving 12 bases between them. Per the germline V gene, CDR1 is MDHEN and CDR2 is SYDVKM. Here the CDR3 reads CASSPGATYEQYF. In nucleotides, the CDR3 is TGTGCCAGCAGTCCCGGGGCTACTTACGAGCAGTACTTC.

This clone was counted ten times or more. This chain links TRBV19 with TRBJ2-2; D might be TRBD2 (5 bases). Germline V gene lookup returns CDR1 LNHDA and CDR2 SQIVND (reference sequence). The CDR3 spans 16 residues. The V and J ends lost 6 bases and 3 bases respectively, with 17 bases between them. CDR3 in amino acids: CASSAAGGFHTGELFF. CDR3 DNA: TGTGCCAGTAGCGCAGCTGGCGGGTTTCACACCGGGGAGCTGTTTTTT.